These T cell receptor beta chains were read from a single sample in a study of glioma-infiltrating T cells after dendritic cell vaccination. Generated by immunoSEQ multiplex PCR, the TCRdb table keeps only in-frame clones and is missing some. Among about 92,000 clones listed, 85% to 90% were seen once. Sequencing used blood, obtained before dendritic cell vaccination. These receptors were taken from a human donor with glioblastoma. The CDR3 runs from the conserved cysteine through the conserved F or W. Each record gives: clone size, D gene, V gene, J gene, CDR3 protein, CDR3 DNA. D genes are given only for firm matches. Size values are once, few and many counts, or a class for expanded clones, and some rows have none.

NA,TRBD2,TRBV9,TRBJ2-1,CASSEGGKYYNEQFF,TGTGCCAGCAGCGAGGGAGGGAAGTACTACAATGAGCAGTTCTTC
once,TRBD1,TRBV28,TRBJ1-2,CASSFARGLKGYTF,TGTGCCAGCAGTTTCGCCAGGGGGTTAAAGGGCTACACCTTC
NA,TRBD1,TRBV7-9,TRBJ1-6,CASSARTGDNSPLHF,TGTGCCAGCAGCGCCAGGACAGGAGATAATTCACCCCTCCACTTT
once,TRBD2,TRBV13,TRBJ2-1,CASSPAGLAGLYNEQFF,TGTGCCAGCAGCCCCGCGGGACTAGCGGGTTTATACAATGAGCAGTTCTTC
NA,TRBD1,TRBV6-5,TRBJ1-5,CASRSGTGNQPQHF,TGTGCCAGCAGATCCGGGACAGGGAATCAGCCCCAGCATTTT
NA,NA,TRBV29-1,TRBJ2-3,CSVADGSSTDTQYF,TGCAGCGTCGCGGATGGATCTAGCACAGATACGCAGTATTTT
NA,TRBD1,TRBV7-3,TRBJ2-2,CASSTTGTANTGELFF,TGTGCCAGCAGCACGACCGGGACAGCGAACACCGGGGAGCTGTTTTTT
NA,TRBD2,TRBV27,TRBJ2-1,CASSPLAGGSYNEQFF,TGTGCCAGCAGTCCCCTAGCGGGGGGCTCCTACAATGAGCAGTTCTTC
NA,NA,TRBV5-1,TRBJ2-3,CASRMQVTTDTQYF,TGCGCCAGCAGGATGCAGGTAACGACAGATACGCAGTATTTT
NA,NA,TRBV11-1,TRBJ2-7,CASRQAGSSYEQYF,TGTGCCAGCAGACAGGCTGGTAGCTCCTACGAGCAGTACTTC
NA,TRBD1,TRBV4-2,TRBJ2-7,CASSQESGAGTGGYEQYF,TGTGCCAGCAGCCAAGAATCGGGGGCGGGGACAGGGGGCTACGAGCAGTACTTC
NA,TRBD1,TRBV18,TRBJ2-7,CASSPSLAGGDEQYF,TGTGCCAGCTCACCAAGTCTGGCAGGGGGCGACGAGCAGTACTTC
NA,TRBD1,TRBV6-1,TRBJ2-7,CASSEEGAAYEQYF,TGTGCCAGCAGTGAAGAGGGGGCGGCTTACGAGCAGTACTTC
few,TRBD1,TRBV7-6,TRBJ1-4,CASSPGQGRILGLFF,TGTGCCAGCAGCCCAGGACAGGGAAGGATCTTGGGGTTGTTTTTT
NA,TRBD2,TRBV6-4,TRBJ2-7,CASSEGQTLAGASYEQYF,TGTGCCAGCAGTGAGGGACAGACCTTAGCGGGAGCCTCCTACGAGCAGTACTTC
NA,TRBD2,TRBV9,TRBJ2-5,CASSVAWLAGQETQYF,TGTGCCAGCAGCGTAGCCTGGCTAGCGGGCCAAGAGACCCAGTACTTC
once,NA,TRBV10-3,TRBJ2-7,CAISGDKSYEQYF,TGTGCCATCAGTGGGGACAAATCCTACGAGCAGTACTTC